One and the same sample provided the 7 T cell receptor beta chains below, sequenced in a study of cytomegalovirus exposure and HLA in healthy donors. Vbeta (60) and Jbeta (13) primers were used in the PCR. Repertoires were generated with immunoSEQ multiplex PCR, while TCRdb's copy carries only in-frame clones and drops some. The repertoire holds approximately 100,000 clones, with approximately 89% as singletons. The sequencing sample was made of PBMCs. These receptors all come from a man aged 30-40 years in good health and CMV-seronegative.

DNA for the CDR3: TGTGCCAGCAGTTATCCCGGGACAGGGGAGGCTCAGCCCCAGCATTTT. Translated, it gives CASSYPGTGEAQPQHF. V usage is TRBV11-3 and J usage is TRBJ1-5; 10 bases are shared with TRBD1. The V gene end was trimmed by 6 bases and the J gene end by 6 bases; junction bases not matched to a gene: 11. Germline V gene lookup returns CDR1 SGHNT and CDR2 YENEEA. This CDR3 has 16 residues.

CDR3 bases: TGCGCCAGCAGCACGTACTCAGGGTTAGGGAATGAAAAACTGTTTTTT. Translating gives CASSTYSGLGNEKLFF. This chain connects TRBV5-1 to TRBJ1-4, with a weak D call TRBD1 (5 bases). The CDR3 spans 16 residues. Germline CDR1 is SGHRS and CDR2 is YFSETQ. Deletions cut 4 bases from V and 5 bases from J, with 18 bases between.

This chain connects TRBV5-1 to TRBJ2-5; TRBD2 aligns across 7 bases. Germline CDR1 SGHRS, CDR2 YFSETQ. V was clipped by 0 bases and J by 11 bases; unmatched bases: 7. This CDR3 is 13 amino acids long. The CDR3 nucleotides are TGCGCCAGCAGCTTGGGGAGGGGAGGGGAGCAGTACTTC. Amino acid sequence: CASSLGRGGEQYF.

This chain joins TRBV14 and TRBJ2-1; 9 bases align to TRBD2. The CDR3 consists of 16 residues. J gave up 8 bases and V 1 base, and 9 bases lay outside the gene matches. Looked up from germline, CDR1 is SGHDN and CDR2 is FVKESK. The CDR3 is CASSQVGSGSLDEQFF. Written as DNA, the CDR3 is TGTGCCAGCAGCCAAGTTGGTAGCGGGAGTTTGGATGAGCAGTTCTTC.

The V call is TRBV4-1, the J call TRBJ2-7; TRBD1 matches at 11 bases. This CDR3 spans 15 amino acids. V lost 3 bases and J lost 7; bases outside the gene matches: 8. In germline, CDR1 is MGHRA, CDR2 YSYEKL. CDR3 DNA: TGCGCCAGCAGCCATGGCCGGACAGGGGGCTTTGAGCAGTACTTC. Its protein product is CASSHGRTGGFEQYF.

The rearrangement uses TRBV27 and TRBJ2-7, with 14 bases matching TRBD2. J lost 3 bases, V lost 8 bases, and 9 bases had no gene match. The germline CDR1 and CDR2 sequences are MNHEY and SMNVEV (reference sequence). The CDR3 loop spans 16 amino acids. CDR3 region: CASRRTSGRWNYEQYF. The CDR3 nucleotides are TGTGCCAGCCGGCGGACTAGCGGGAGGTGGAACTACGAGCAGTACTTC.

The chain recombines TRBV4-2 with TRBJ2-7; 11 bases agree with TRBD2. This CDR3 is built from 14 residues. Germline V lookup: CDR1 LGHNA, CDR2 YNFKEQ. V lost 4 bases, J lost 4 bases, and 3 bases stayed unmatched. The CDR3 protein is CASSPSGGPYEQYF. CDR3 DNA: TGTGCCAGCAGCCCTAGCGGGGGGCCATACGAGCAGTACTTC.